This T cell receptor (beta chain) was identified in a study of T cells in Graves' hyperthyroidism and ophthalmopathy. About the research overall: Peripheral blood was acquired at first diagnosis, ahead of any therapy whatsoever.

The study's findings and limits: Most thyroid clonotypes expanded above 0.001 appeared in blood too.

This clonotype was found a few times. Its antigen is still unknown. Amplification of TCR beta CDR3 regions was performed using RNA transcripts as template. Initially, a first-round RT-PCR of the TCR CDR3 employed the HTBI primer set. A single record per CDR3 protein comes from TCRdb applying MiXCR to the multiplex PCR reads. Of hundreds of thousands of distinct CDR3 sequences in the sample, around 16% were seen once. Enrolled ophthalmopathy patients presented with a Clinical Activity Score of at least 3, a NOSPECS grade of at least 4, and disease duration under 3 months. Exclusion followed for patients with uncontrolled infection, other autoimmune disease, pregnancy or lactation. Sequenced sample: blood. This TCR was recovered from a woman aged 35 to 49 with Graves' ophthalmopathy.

The CDR3 coding sequence is TGTGCCAGCAGCCGCCGGGACTCCGAGCGGCCCCAGCATTTT. Encoded protein: CASSRRDSERPQHF. The chain joins TRBV12-3 or TRBV12-4 to TRBJ1-5; a possible D gene is TRBD1 (5 bases). The CDR3 has 14 amino acids. V was clipped by 6 bases and J by 9 bases, with 18 bases between them.